This is a list of T cell receptor beta chains from one sample in a study of cytomegalovirus exposure and HLA in healthy donors. This table comes from immunoSEQ multiplex PCR, and its TCRdb copy is limited to in-frame clones, with some not included. This sample has 200,000 to 250,000 clones, with 70% to 85% found just once. What was sequenced was PBMCs. Source of these receptors: a woman aged 35 to 49 in good health and CMV-seronegative. Each CDR3 is given with its conserved first and last residue. A D gene is named only where the DNA matches it firmly. Expanded clones get a size class; other rows say once, few or many, or leave the size out.

>-|TRBJ1-3|TRBV19|TRBD1
TGTGCCAGTAGTTCCGGGACAGGCGGAGGAAACACCATATATTTT
CASSSGTGGGNTIYF
>few|TRBJ1-5|TRBV28|TRBD1
TGTGCCAGCAGCCCCCCGGGACAGCCCCTTATTCGGCCCCAGCATTTT
CASSPPGQPLIRPQHF
>-|TRBJ1-3|TRBV29-1|-
TGCAGCGTTCAATTGTGGGGGGGCGCCTCTGGAAACACCATATATTTT
CSVQLWGGASGNTIYF
>-|TRBJ2-7|TRBV2|TRBD2
TGTGCCAGCTTAGCGGGGTGGACCCGCGAGCAGTACTTC
CASLAGWTREQYF
>-|TRBJ1-4|TRBV7-3|TRBD1
TGTGCCAGCAGCTCGGGACAGGGGGAAAAACTGTTTTTT
CASSSGQGEKLFF
>-|TRBJ2-3|TRBV5-1|TRBD1
TGCGCCAGCAGCCCTGGGACAGGGACAGATACGCAGTATTTT
CASSPGTGTDTQYF
>-|TRBJ1-4|TRBV13|TRBD1
TGTGCCAGCAGCTTAGGCAGAACAGGGGACGGTGAAAAACTGTTTTTT
CASSLGRTGDGEKLFF
>once|TRBJ2-7|TRBV6-5|-
TGTGCCAGCAGTTACATACAGGCGCCCGGCTACGAGCAGTACTTC
CASSYIQAPGYEQYF
>-|TRBJ2-3|TRBV15|-
TGTGCCACCAGCAGGGAGGGGACAGATACGCAGTATTTT
CATSREGTDTQYF
>once|TRBJ1-1|TRBV25-1|TRBD1
TGTGCCAGCAGCCAGGGGGCGACCTCTGAAGCTTTCTTT
CASSQGATSEAFF
>-|TRBJ2-7|TRBV5-4|TRBD1
TGTGCCAGCAGCCCCGGGACAGGGAGCTACGAGCAGTACTTC
CASSPGTGSYEQYF
>-|TRBJ2-7|TRBV9|TRBD1
TGTGCCAGCAGCGCAGGGTTCCGGGACAGGGGCACCGAGCAGTACTTC
CASSAGFRDRGTEQYF
>-|TRBJ2-1|TRBV4-1|TRBD2
TGCGCCAGCAGCCAAGATTCTAGCGGGGGGGCCATTTCCTACAATGAGCAGTTCTTC
CASSQDSSGGAISYNEQFF
>once|TRBJ2-7|TRBV7-3|TRBD1
TGTGCCAGCAGTTTTGACAGGGACCACGAGCAGTACTTC
CASSFDRDHEQYF
>-|TRBJ1-5|TRBV19|TRBD1
TGTGCCACCGACGATGGGACAGGTATAATTTGGCGCAATCAGCCCCAGCATTTT
CATDDGTGIIWRNQPQHF
>-|TRBJ1-5|TRBV9|TRBD1
TGTGCCAGCAGCGCCGGACAGGGTCCCAATCAGCCCCAGCATTTT
CASSAGQGPNQPQHF
>-|TRBJ2-5|TRBV11-2|-
TGTGCCAGCACCAGAGGGTTGTCGGAGACCCAGTACTTC
CASTRGLSETQYF
>-|TRBJ2-5|TRBV20-1|-
TGCAGTGCTCCCGACAGGGAGACCCAGTACTTC
CSAPDRETQYF
>-|TRBJ2-1|TRBV30|TRBD1
TGTGCCTGCCCGGGACAGGGCCACAATGAGCAGTTCTTC
CACPGQGHNEQFF
>-|TRBJ1-4|TRBV5-6|TRBD1
TGTGCCAGCAGCCTCCGGGACAGGAGCAATGAAAAACTGTTTTTT
CASSLRDRSNEKLFF
>once|TRBJ2-4|TRBV11-2|-
TGTGCCAGCAGCTTAGAACAGGTTCAGTACTTC
CASSLEQVQYF
>-|TRBJ2-7|TRBV9|TRBD1
TGTGCCAGCTCCCCGGGACAGGGGGCCCCCTACGAGCAGTACTTC
CASSPGQGAPYEQYF
>-|TRBJ1-2|TRBV6-1|-
TGTGCCAGCAGTGAACGGACTGGCTTATCGGGCTACACCTTC
CASSERTGLSGYTF
>-|TRBJ2-1|TRBV5-1|TRBD2
TGCGCCAGCAGCTTAGCGGGGCCTCACAATGAGCAGTTCTTC
CASSLAGPHNEQFF
>-|TRBJ2-7|TRBV18|-
TGTGCCAGCTCCCCGACAGGCCCCGAGCAGTACTTC
CASSPTGPEQYF
>-|TRBJ2-5|TRBV18|TRBD1
TGTGCCAGCTCACCGAGTAACAGGGGGTCCGAGACCCAGTACTTC
CASSPSNRGSETQYF
>once|TRBJ2-3|TRBV2|TRBD1
TGTGCCAGCAGTGAGAGGACAGGGGGCTTTGGAGATACGCAGTATTTT
CASSERTGGFGDTQYF
>-|TRBJ1-1|TRBV2|-
TGTGCCAGCATGGCCCGGGGGTTGAACACTGAAGCTTTCTTT
CASMARGLNTEAFF
>once|TRBJ1-1|TRBV18|-
TGTGCCAGCTCAAGATATGGAGCAGGGTCTGCTGAAGCTTTCTTT
CASSRYGAGSAEAFF